This TCR beta chain was found in a study of blood T cell repertoires in COVID-19 (dated by TCRdb to the early 2020s). Study-wide context: Samples covering the acute and convalescent phases of COVID-19 were provided by collaborators in the United States, Italy and Spain. HLA class I and class II types, where available, came from metadata supplied by the sample provider rather than from assay-based typing. Samples were obtained from the ongoing ImmuneRACE study (first 160 participants) and from about 1,300 subjects provided by 6 global collaborators. The material from the prospective study consisted of cDNA or gDNA derived from T cells, B-cell-depleted T cells, or PBMCs. The dataset comprised deeply sampled blood TCRbeta repertoires from subjects exposed to, actively infected with, or recovered from COVID-19. Nearly every sample came with metadata listing a de-identified subject ID, COVID-19 status, age in years and sex. The repertoires were released in a freely available public database intended as a resource for research on the immune response to SARS-CoV-2.

Each collaborating institution followed its own protocols to collect whole blood in K2EDTA tubes. For TCRbeta analysis, collaborators shipped samples as frozen whole blood, isolated PBMCs, or DNA extracted from either of those sample types. The immunoSEQ Assay, a bias-controlled multiplex PCR, was used to amplify TCRbeta CDR3 regions from genomic DNA. In the authors' own workflow: Within the assay, amplification of reference gene primers was used to estimate how many nucleated cells each sample contained. To quantify the absolute abundance of each unique TCRbeta CDR3 rearrangement, sequence reads were collapsed and filtered. For each sample, productive Simpson clonality was calculated by taking the square root of Simpson's diversity index across productive rearrangements. TCRdb provides this immuneACCESS table in a form limited to in-frame rearrangements. Some clones are lacking; in checked studies, under half of them reflect an unresolved V gene, and why the rest are absent is not known. V and J calls and clone size are as listed in that table; D and trimming were resolved from the DNA. The sample table lists approximately 69,000 clones, roughly 80% of them with a count of one. Together, the top ten hold approximately 20% of the sample.

What the work shows at the level of the full study, not this receptor alone: Clinical and demographic metadata were provided uncurated, with the amount varying by source and participant.

From its cysteine to its phenylalanine, the CDR3 spans 13 amino acids. Solely the CDR3 DNA is kept, with 39 bases framed from the first base. Trimming takes 3 bases from V and 7 bases from J, and the germline ends sit 10 bases apart. From a lookup of the germline V gene (reference sequence), CDR1 and CDR2 are LGHDT and YNNKEL. The sample holds a few counts of this clone. Its specific antigen is unknown. No qualities accompany the bases; no much larger clone lies one base away. The clonotype was recovered from a man aged 60 to 75 with acute or convalescent COVID-19. The chain is assembled from TRBV3-1 (or the pseudogene TRBV3-2) and TRBJ2-1; the best D guess is TRBD1, with 6 bases matching. Sequenced: peripheral blood. The CDR3 region: CASSQGAENEQFF. In nucleotide form, the sequence is TGTGCCAGCAGCCAGGGGGCCGAGAATGAGCAGTTCTTC.